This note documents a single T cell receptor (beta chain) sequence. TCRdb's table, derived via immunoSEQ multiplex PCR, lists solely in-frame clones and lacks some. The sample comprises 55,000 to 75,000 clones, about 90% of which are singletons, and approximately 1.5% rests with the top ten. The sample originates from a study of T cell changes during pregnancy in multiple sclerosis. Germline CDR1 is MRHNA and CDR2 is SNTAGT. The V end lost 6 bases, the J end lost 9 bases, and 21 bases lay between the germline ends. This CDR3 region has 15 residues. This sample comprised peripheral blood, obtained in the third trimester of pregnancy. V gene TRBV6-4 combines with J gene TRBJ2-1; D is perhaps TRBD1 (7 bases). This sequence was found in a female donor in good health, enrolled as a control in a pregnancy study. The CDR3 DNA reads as TGTGCCAGCAGCCCTCAGGGGGGAATCGGTGTTGAGCAGTTCTTC. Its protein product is CASSPQGGIGVEQFF.